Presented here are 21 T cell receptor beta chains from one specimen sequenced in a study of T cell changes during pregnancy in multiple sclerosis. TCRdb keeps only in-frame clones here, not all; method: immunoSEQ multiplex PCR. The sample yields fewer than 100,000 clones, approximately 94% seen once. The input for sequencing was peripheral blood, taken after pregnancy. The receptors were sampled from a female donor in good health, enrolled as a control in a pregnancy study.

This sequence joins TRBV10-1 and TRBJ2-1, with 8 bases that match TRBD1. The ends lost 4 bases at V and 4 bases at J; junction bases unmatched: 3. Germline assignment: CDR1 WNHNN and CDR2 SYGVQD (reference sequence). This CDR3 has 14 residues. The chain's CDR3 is CASSGGQVYNEQFF. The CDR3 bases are TGCGCCAGCAGTGGGGGACAGGTATACAATGAGCAGTTCTTC.

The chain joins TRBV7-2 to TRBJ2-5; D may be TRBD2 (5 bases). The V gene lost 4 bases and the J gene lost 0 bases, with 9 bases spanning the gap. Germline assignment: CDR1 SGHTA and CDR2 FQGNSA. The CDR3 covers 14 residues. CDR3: CASSSTRDQETQYF. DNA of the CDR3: TGTGCCAGCAGCTCTACTAGGGACCAAGAGACCCAGTACTTC.

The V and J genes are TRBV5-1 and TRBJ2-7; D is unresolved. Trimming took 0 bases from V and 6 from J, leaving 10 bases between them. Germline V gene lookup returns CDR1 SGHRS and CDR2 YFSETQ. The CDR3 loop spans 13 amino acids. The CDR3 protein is CASSLDRLGEQYF. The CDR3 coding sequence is TGCGCCAGCAGCTTGGATCGGCTAGGCGAGCAGTACTTC.

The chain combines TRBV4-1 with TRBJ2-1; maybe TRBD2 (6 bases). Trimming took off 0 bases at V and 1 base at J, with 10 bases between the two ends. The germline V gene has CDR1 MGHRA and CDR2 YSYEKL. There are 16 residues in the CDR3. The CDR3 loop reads CASSQDWGTSYNEQFF. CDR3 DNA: TGCGCCAGCAGCCAAGATTGGGGGACTTCCTACAATGAGCAGTTCTTC.

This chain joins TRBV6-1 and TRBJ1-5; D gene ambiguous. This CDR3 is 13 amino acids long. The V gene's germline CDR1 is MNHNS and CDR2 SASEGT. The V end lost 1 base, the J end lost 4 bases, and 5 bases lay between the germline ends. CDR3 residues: CASSEVSNQPQHF. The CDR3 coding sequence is TGTGCCAGCAGTGAAGTTTCAAATCAGCCCCAGCATTTT.

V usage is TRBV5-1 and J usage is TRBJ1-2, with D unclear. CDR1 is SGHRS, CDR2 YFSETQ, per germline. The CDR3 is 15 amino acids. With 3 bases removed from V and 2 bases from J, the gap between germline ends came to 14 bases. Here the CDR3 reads CASSWPGEGNYGYTF. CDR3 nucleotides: TGCGCCAGCAGCTGGCCCGGGGAGGGCAACTATGGCTACACCTTC.

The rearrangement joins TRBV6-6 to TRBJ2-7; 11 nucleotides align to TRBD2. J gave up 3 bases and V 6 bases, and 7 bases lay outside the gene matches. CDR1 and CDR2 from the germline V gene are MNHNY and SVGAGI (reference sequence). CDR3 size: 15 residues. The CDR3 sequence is CASSQKTSGSYEQYF. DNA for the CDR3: TGTGCCAGCAGCCAAAAAACTAGCGGGAGCTACGAGCAGTACTTC.

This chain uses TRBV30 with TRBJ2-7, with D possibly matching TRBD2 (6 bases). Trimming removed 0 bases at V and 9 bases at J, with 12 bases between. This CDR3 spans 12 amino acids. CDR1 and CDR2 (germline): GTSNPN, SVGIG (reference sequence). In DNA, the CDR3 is TGTGCCTGGAGTGTAGGAGGGTTTGGGCAGTACTTC. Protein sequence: CAWSVGGFGQYF.

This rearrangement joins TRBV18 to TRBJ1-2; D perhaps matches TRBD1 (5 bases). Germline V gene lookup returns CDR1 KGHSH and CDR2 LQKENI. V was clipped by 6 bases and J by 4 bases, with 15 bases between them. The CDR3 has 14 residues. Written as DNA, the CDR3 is TGTGCCAGCTCCCAAACAGTAGACAGCTATGGCTACACCTTC. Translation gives CASSQTVDSYGYTF.

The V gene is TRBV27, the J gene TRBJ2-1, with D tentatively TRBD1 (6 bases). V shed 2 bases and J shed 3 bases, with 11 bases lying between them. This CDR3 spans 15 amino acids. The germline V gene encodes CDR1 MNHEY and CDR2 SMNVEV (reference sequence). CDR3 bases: TGTGCCAGCAGTTTAGGTGGGGGCAACTACAATGAGCAGTTCTTC. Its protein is CASSLGGGNYNEQFF.

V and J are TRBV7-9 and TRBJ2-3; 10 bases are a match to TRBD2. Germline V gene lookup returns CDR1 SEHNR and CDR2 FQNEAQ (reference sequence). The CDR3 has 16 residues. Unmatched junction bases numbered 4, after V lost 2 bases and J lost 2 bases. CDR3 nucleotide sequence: TGTGCCAGCAGCTTAAGACTAGCGGGCACCACAGATACGCAGTATTTT. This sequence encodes CASSLRLAGTTDTQYF.

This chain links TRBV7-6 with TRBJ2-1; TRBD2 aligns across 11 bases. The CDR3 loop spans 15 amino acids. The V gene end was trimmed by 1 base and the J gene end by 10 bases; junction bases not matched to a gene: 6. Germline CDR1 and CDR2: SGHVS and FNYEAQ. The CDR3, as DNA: TGTGCCAGCAGCTTAGTAGCGGGAGGGTCCTCGGAGCAGTTCTTC. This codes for CASSLVAGGSSEQFF.

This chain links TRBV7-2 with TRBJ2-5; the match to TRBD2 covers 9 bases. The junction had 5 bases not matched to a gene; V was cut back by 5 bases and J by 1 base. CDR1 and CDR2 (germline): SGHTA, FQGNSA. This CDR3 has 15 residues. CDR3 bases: TGTGCCAGCAGCCTACTAGCGGGCCCCCAAGAGACCCAGTACTTC. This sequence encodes CASSLLAGPQETQYF. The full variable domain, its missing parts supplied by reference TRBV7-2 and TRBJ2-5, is GAGVSQSPSNKVTEKGKDVELRCDPISGHTALYWYRQSLGQGLEFLIYFQGNSAPDKSGLPSDRFSAERTGGSVSTLTIQRTQQEDSAVYLCASSLLAGPQETQYFGPGTRLLVL.

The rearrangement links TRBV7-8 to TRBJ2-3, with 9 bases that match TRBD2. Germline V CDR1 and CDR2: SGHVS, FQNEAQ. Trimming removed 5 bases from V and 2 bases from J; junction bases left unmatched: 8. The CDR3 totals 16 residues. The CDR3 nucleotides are TGTGCCAGCAGCCACCTTCGCGGGGGGGCCACAGATACGCAGTATTTT. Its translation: CASSHLRGGATDTQYF.

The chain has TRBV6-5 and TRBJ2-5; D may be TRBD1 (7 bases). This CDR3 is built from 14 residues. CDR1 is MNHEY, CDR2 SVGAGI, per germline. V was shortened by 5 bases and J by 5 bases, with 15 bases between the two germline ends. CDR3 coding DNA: TGTGCCAGCAGTCCAGGGGGGTTAGCGGAGACCCAGTACTTC. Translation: CASSPGGLAETQYF.

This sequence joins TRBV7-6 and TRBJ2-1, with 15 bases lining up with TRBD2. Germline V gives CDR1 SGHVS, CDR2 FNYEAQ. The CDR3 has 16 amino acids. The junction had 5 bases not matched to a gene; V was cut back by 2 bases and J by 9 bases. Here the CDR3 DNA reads TGTGCCAGCAGCTTAAGACCGGGACTAGCGGGGGGTGAGCAGTTCTTC. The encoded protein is CASSLRPGLAGGEQFF.

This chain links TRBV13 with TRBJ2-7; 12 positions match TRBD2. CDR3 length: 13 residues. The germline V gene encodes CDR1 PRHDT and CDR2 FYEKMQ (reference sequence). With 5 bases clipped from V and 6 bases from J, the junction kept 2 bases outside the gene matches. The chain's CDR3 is CASSPGLAGEQYF. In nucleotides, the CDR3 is TGTGCCAGCAGCCCGGGACTAGCGGGCGAGCAGTACTTC.

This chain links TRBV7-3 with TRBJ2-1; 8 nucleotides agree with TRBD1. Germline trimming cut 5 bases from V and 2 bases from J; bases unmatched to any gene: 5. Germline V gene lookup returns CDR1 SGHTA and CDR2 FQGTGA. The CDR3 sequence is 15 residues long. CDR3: CASSETGAPYNEQFF. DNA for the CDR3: TGTGCCAGCAGCGAGACAGGGGCCCCCTACAATGAGCAGTTCTTC.

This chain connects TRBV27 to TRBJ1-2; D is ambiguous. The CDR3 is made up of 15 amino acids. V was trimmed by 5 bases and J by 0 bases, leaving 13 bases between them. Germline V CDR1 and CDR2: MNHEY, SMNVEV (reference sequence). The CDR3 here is CASSPLEGANYGYTF. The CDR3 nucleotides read TGTGCCAGCAGTCCCCTTGAGGGAGCTAACTATGGCTACACCTTC.

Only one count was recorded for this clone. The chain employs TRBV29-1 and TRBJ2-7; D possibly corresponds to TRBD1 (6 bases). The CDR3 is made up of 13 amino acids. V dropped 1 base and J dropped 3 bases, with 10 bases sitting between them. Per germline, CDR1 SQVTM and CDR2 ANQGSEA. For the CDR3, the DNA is TGCAGCGTTGAAGTAGACAGGAACTACGAGCAGTACTTC. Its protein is CSVEVDRNYEQYF.

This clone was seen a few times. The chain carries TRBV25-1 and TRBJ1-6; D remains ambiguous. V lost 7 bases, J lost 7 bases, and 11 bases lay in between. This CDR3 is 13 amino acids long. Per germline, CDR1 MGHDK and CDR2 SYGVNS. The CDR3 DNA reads TGTGCCAGCAAGCGGACGCCAAATTCACCCCTCCACTTT. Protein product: CASKRTPNSPLHF.